The clone carrying this T cell receptor (beta chain) appeared a single time. In the authors' workflow: Reference gene primer amplification yielded estimated nucleated cell counts. TCRdb's table, derived via immunoSEQ multiplex PCR, lists solely in-frame clones and lacks some. V and J calls and clone size are copied from that table; D and trimming were computed from the DNA. The data show hundreds of thousands of clones, approximately 86% seen once. The length of the CDR3 is 14 residues. The V gene's germline CDR1 is SGHAT and CDR2 FQNNGV. Losses at the gene ends were 5 bases for V and 5 bases for J; bases not matched to a gene: 8. The sample originates from a study of blood T cell repertoires in COVID-19. Study information: The United States, Italy and Spain were the sources of the acute and convalescent COVID-19 samples. PBMCs, B-cell-depleted T cells, or T cells provided the cDNA or gDNA that made up the material.

Sequences were obtained from peripheral blood. This clonotype was obtained from a woman aged 25 to 39 who had recovered from COVID-19. The V call is TRBV11-2, the J call TRBJ2-5, with 7 bases identical to TRBD1. CDR3 nucleotides: TGTGCCAGCAGCCTTGACAGGGTCCCTGAGACCCAGTACTTC. This codes for CASSLDRVPETQYF.